Shown below are 21 T cell receptor beta chains from a single sample sequenced in a study of blood T cell repertoires in COVID-19. Profiled with immunoSEQ multiplex PCR; TCRdb holds only in-frame clones, not every one. The data contain 300,000 to 400,000 clones, 70% to 90% of them singletons. The source material was peripheral blood. Receptor source: a woman between 45 and 60 years old who had recovered from COVID-19.

The rearrangement uses TRBV7-3 and TRBJ2-2; D uncertain. CDR3 length: 14 residues. Germline CDR1 and CDR2: SGHTA and FQGTGA. The ends were cut back, 1 base at V and 6 bases at J, with 9 bases in the middle. In nucleotides, the CDR3 is TGTGCCAGCAGCTTAAGGTCGGGTTCCGGGGAGCTGTTTTTT. Its translation is CASSLRSGSGELFF. The full variable domain, completed using reference TRBV7-3 and TRBJ2-2, is GAGVSQTPSNKVTEKGKYVELRCDPISGHTALYWYRQSLGQGPEFLIYFQGTGAADDSGLPNDRFFAVRPEGSVSTLKIQRTERGDSAVYLCASSLRSGSGELFFGEGSRLTVL.

V and J are TRBV9 and TRBJ2-3, with 10 bases lining up with TRBD1. Per the germline V gene, CDR1 is SGDLS and CDR2 is YYNGEE. The CDR3 is made up of 16 amino acids. The J segment lost 0 bases and the V segment lost 4 bases, leaving 5 bases of the junction unmatched. As DNA, the CDR3 is TGTGCCAGCAGCACGGGACAGGGGAGAAGCACAGATACGCAGTATTTT. The encoded protein is CASSTGQGRSTDTQYF.

The chain employs TRBV28 and TRBJ1-1; TRBD1 matches at 9 bases. The CDR3 covers 14 residues. Per germline, CDR1 MDHEN and CDR2 SYDVKM. J gave up 7 bases and V 2 bases, and 5 bases lay outside the gene matches. DNA of the CDR3: TGTGCCAGCAGTTTAGAACAGGGGGCGAATGAAGCTTTCTTT. Protein: CASSLEQGANEAFF.

The CDR3, as DNA: TGCAGCGTAGCCGGGACAGGGAATGAAAAACTGTTTTTT. Protein product: CSVAGTGNEKLFF. The chain is built from TRBV29-1 and TRBJ1-4; TRBD1 matches 9 bases. V was pared by 6 bases and J by 5 bases, with 4 bases of the junction left unmatched. The CDR3 is made up of 13 amino acids. Germline V gene sequence: CDR1 SQVTM, CDR2 ANQGSEA. Combining the CDR3 with reference TRBV29-1 and TRBJ1-4 gives the whole variable domain SAVISQKPSRDICQRGTSLTIQCQVDSQVTMMFWYRQQPGQSLTLIATANQGSEATYESGFVIDKFPISRPNLTFSTLTVSNMSPEDSSIYLCSVAGTGNEKLFFGSGTQLSVL.

The chain is built from TRBV6-5 and TRBJ2-7, with TRBD1 identical over 7 bases. This CDR3 spans 15 amino acids. After removal of 6 bases from V and 3 bases from J, the junction contained 11 bases not matched to a gene. CDR1 and CDR2 (germline): MNHEY, SVGAGI. This chain's CDR3 is CASRIYYRGLYEQYF. The CDR3 DNA is TGTGCCAGCAGAATTTATTACAGGGGCCTCTACGAGCAGTACTTC.

The chain has TRBV29-1 and TRBJ1-2, with D hard to call. CDR3 length equals 13 residues. The germline gives CDR1 SQVTM, CDR2 ANQGSEA. With 5 bases removed from V and 0 bases from J, the gap between germline ends came to 10 bases. CDR3 amino acids: CSVPGFANYGYTF. The CDR3 DNA sequence: TGCAGCGTTCCCGGGTTTGCTAACTATGGCTACACCTTC.

The chain links TRBV4-3 to TRBJ2-1; the D is unclear. The V end was cut by 0 bases, the J end by 5 bases, with 11 bases between. The CDR3 spans 15 residues. Germline CDR1 and CDR2: LGHNA and YSLEER. CDR3 sequence: CASSQDRWLDNEQFF. In nucleotides, the CDR3 is TGCGCCAGCAGCCAAGATCGATGGCTCGACAATGAGCAGTTCTTC.

The V and J genes are TRBV9 and TRBJ1-6, with unresolved D. Trimming removed 5 bases from V and 1 base from J, with 4 bases in between. CDR3 length: 13 amino acids. Germline values: CDR1 SGDLS, CDR2 YYNGEE. CDR3 amino acids: CASSLSYNSPLHF. CDR3 bases: TGTGCCAGCAGTCTTTCCTATAATTCACCCCTCCACTTT.

V gene TRBV19 combines with J gene TRBJ2-7, with D possibly being TRBD2 (6 bases). Trimming pared 3 bases from V and 6 bases from J, leaving 9 bases between. This CDR3 spans 12 amino acids. Germline CDR1 LNHDA, CDR2 SQIVND (reference sequence). This CDR3 is CASSMTRAEQYF. As DNA, the CDR3 is TGTGCCAGTAGTATGACTAGGGCCGAGCAGTACTTC. The full variable domain, its missing parts supplied by reference TRBV19 and TRBJ2-7, is DGGITQSPKYLFRKEGQNVTLSCEQNLNHDAMYWYRQDPGQGLRLIYYSQIVNDFQKGDIAEGYSVSREKKESFPLTVTSAQKNPTAFYLCASSMTRAEQYFGPGTRLTVT.

CDR3 DNA: TGTGCCAGTAGTCAGCCCGGGATGGGTAATGAAAAACTGTTTTTT. Amino acids: CASSQPGMGNEKLFF. V gene TRBV19 combines with J gene TRBJ1-4; no definite D call. V lost 5 bases and J lost 4, with 14 bases in between. Germline CDR1 LNHDA, CDR2 SQIVND (reference sequence). The CDR3 has 15 amino acids.

The genes are TRBV5-4 and TRBJ2-2, with TRBD2 matching over 8 bases. The CDR3 extends over 15 amino acids. Per the germline V gene, CDR1 is SGHNT and CDR2 is YYREEE (reference sequence). J gave up 6 bases and V 4 bases, and 8 bases lay outside the gene matches. The CDR3 DNA is TGTGCCAGCAGCCCCAGCGGGGGTGGCGCCGGGGAGCTGTTTTTT. This encodes CASSPSGGGAGELFF.

The J gene is TRBJ1-2, the V gene TRBV30; 10 bases align to TRBD1. The CDR3 runs to 14 residues. V gave up 5 bases and J gave up 12 bases; unmatched junction bases: 15. Germline CDR1 reads GTSNPN; CDR2 reads SVGIG (reference sequence). DNA of the CDR3: TGTGCCTGGTCCCCAGGAGGGGGACAGGGGCTTAACACCTTC. Encoded protein: CAWSPGGGQGLNTF.

The chain uses TRBV18 and TRBJ2-7; possible D gene TRBD2, 5 bases. CDR1 is KGHSH, CDR2 LQKENI, per germline. The CDR3 consists of 15 residues. V lost 2 bases, J lost 1 base, and 12 bases lay in between. The CDR3 loop reads CASSPRASSSYEQYF. CDR3 bases: TGTGCCAGCTCACCAAGGGCTAGCAGTTCCTACGAGCAGTACTTC.

The chain is built from TRBV6-2 or TRBV6-3 and TRBJ1-1; the D gene is possibly TRBD1 (5 bases). The CDR3 has 16 residues. Trimming cost V 0 bases and J 3 bases, with 14 bases left between them. In germline, CDR1 is MNHEY, CDR2 SVGEGT. The CDR3 here is CASSYSITGGHTEAFF. In DNA form, the CDR3 reads TGTGCCAGCAGTTACTCGATTACCGGGGGTCACACTGAAGCTTTCTTT.

The chain employs TRBV2 and TRBJ1-2; TRBD1 might be the D (6 bases). The CDR3 runs to 15 residues. Germline CDR1 and CDR2: SNHLY and FYNNEI. Trimming left V 1 base short and J 0 bases short, with 9 bases between. The CDR3 DNA is TGTGCCAGCAGTGAAGGGACAGTTTCTAACTATGGCTACACCTTC. Translating it yields CASSEGTVSNYGYTF.

The rearrangement uses TRBV6-6 and TRBJ2-5; TRBD1 might be the D (5 bases). This CDR3 region has 14 residues. The V and J ends lost 2 bases and 2 bases respectively, with 9 bases between them. In germline, CDR1 is MNHNY, CDR2 SVGAGI (reference sequence). CDR3 nucleotides: TGTGCCAGCAGTTACAGGGGCAGGCAAGAGACCCAGTACTTC. It translates to CASSYRGRQETQYF.

The chain carries TRBV11-2 and TRBJ1-2; D uncertain. V was shortened by 3 bases and J by 1 base, with 6 bases between the two germline ends. Germline V CDR1 and CDR2: SGHAT, FQNNGV. The CDR3 has 13 amino acids. The CDR3, as DNA: TGTGCCAGCAGCTTTCGGAGTAACTATGGCTACACCTTC. This sequence encodes CASSFRSNYGYTF.

The chain carries TRBV3-1 (or the pseudogene TRBV3-2) and TRBJ2-1, with 10 bases aligning to TRBD2. Trimming took 0 bases from V and 5 from J; bases not matched to a gene: 4. The CDR3 is made up of 16 amino acids. From germline, CDR1 is LGHDT and CDR2 YNNKEL (reference sequence). CDR3 sequence (DNA): TGTGCCAGCAGCCAAGAGTCAGCGGGGGGGAACAATGAGCAGTTCTTC. This gives the protein CASSQESAGGNNEQFF.

This clone was seen once. The chain employs TRBV9 and TRBJ1-1; D perhaps matches TRBD1 (5 bases). This CDR3 comprises 15 residues. Per germline, CDR1 SGDLS and CDR2 YYNGEE. The V end was cut by 3 bases, the J end by 1 base, with 13 bases between. The CDR3 nucleotides are TGTGCCAGCAGCGGTCGGTCAGGGCAGAACACTGAAGCTTTCTTT. This gives the protein CASSGRSGQNTEAFF.

The chain carries TRBV28 and TRBJ1-4; the match to TRBD1 covers 8 bases. CDR3 length: 13 amino acids. Trimming took 6 bases from V and 8 from J; bases not matched to a gene: 5. From germline, CDR1 is MDHEN and CDR2 SYDVKM. The chain's CDR3 is CASRQTGEEKLFF. In DNA, the CDR3 is TGTGCCAGCAGGCAGACAGGGGAAGAAAAACTGTTTTTT.

This chain uses TRBV12-5 with TRBJ2-2, with 9 bases fitting TRBD2. The CDR3 covers 16 residues. Germline V CDR1 and CDR2: LGHNT, FRNRAP. The J segment lost 1 base and the V segment lost 0 bases, leaving 0 bases of the junction unmatched. Here the CDR3 reads CASGLVLAGNTGELFF. CDR3 in DNA: TGTGCTAGTGGTTTGGTACTAGCGGGGAACACCGGGGAGCTGTTTTTT.